A single sample gave rise to the 5 T cell receptor beta chains below, sequenced in a study of Ad26.COV2.S vaccination and SARS-CoV-2 variants. The assay was immunoSEQ multiplex PCR, and TCRdb's table has in-frame clones only and misses some. The sample holds about 220,000 clones, over 75% seen once. Treatment defined: some 19 received Ad26.COV2.S at low or high dose, single or two shots; 5 received placebo; per-sample allocation not given. Each sample was drawn 63 days after the first injection (of vaccine or placebo). Specimen: peripheral blood, collected in a trial of Ad26.COV2.S vaccine versus placebo. Receptors were obtained from a person between 18 and 65 years old who received the Ad26.COV2.S COVID-19 vaccine or a placebo.

This chain joins TRBV28 and TRBJ2-7; D is undetermined. The CDR3 has 11 amino acids. CDR1 is MDHEN, CDR2 SYDVKM, per germline. V lost 5 bases and J lost 2, with 4 bases in between. The CDR3 nucleotides are TGTGCCAGCAGTCAGCCCTACGAGCAGTACTTC. It specifies CASSQPYEQYF.

This chain connects TRBV10-3 to TRBJ2-3; 7 nucleotides align to TRBD1. Trimming cost V 4 bases and J 2 bases; bases outside gene matches: 6. The V gene's germline CDR1 is ENHRY and CDR2 SYGVKD. This CDR3 comprises 15 residues. The CDR3 DNA sequence: TGTGCCATCAGTGGGCCGGGACAGTCCACAGATACGCAGTATTTT. This gives the protein CAISGPGQSTDTQYF.

The chain uses TRBV4-2 and TRBJ2-3; weak D call: TRBD2 (6 bases). V lost 4 bases and J lost 1, with 15 bases in between. CDR1 and CDR2 from the germline V gene are LGHNA and YNFKEQ. The CDR3 is made up of 16 amino acids. DNA for the CDR3: TGTGCCAGCAGCCCCGGGAGTGGGGTTGGCACAGATACGCAGTATTTT. Translated: CASSPGSGVGTDTQYF.

This chain links TRBV3-1 (or the pseudogene TRBV3-2) with TRBJ2-7, with TRBD2 matching over 9 bases. The germline gives CDR1 LGHDT, CDR2 YNNKEL (reference sequence). Losses at the gene ends were 0 bases for V and 4 bases for J; bases not matched to a gene: 13. This CDR3 spans 18 amino acids. CDR3 amino acids: CASSQDARIAGVRYEQYF. The CDR3 DNA reads as TGTGCCAGCAGCCAAGATGCCCGGATAGCGGGAGTACGATACGAGCAGTACTTC.

The chain uses TRBV12-1 and TRBJ1-2. TRBV12-1 constitutes a pseudogene. The CDR3 is 13 amino acids. The CDR3 coding sequence is TGTGCCAGCAGCCGAGGGGCCTACTATGGCTACACCTTC. This encodes CASSRGAYYGYTF.